What follows are 8 T cell receptor beta chains derived from one specimen sequenced in a study of blood T cell repertoires in COVID-19. Using immunoSEQ multiplex PCR, the repertoire was profiled, and TCRdb retains in-frame clones only, with some absent. Of roughly 200,000 clones listed, about 86% were seen once; the top ten hold 3.8%. The sequenced sample consisted of PBMCs or T cells enriched from blood (not recorded which). These receptor sequences come from a woman in her forties with acute COVID-19.

The gene calls are TRBV12-3 or TRBV12-4 and TRBJ1-2; D possibly corresponds to TRBD1 (6 bases). V lost 5 bases and J lost 4, with 11 bases in between. This CDR3 region has 13 residues. The CDR3 sequence is CASSRDIVYGYTF. The CDR3 DNA reads TGTGCCAGCAGTCGGGACATAGTCTATGGCTACACCTTC.

The chain carries TRBV19 and TRBJ1-3; D uncertain. The CDR3 sequence is 14 residues long. Germline lookup yields CDR1 LNHDA and CDR2 SQIVND (reference sequence). V was cut by 10 bases and J by 0 bases, with 13 bases left in between. For the CDR3, the DNA is TGTGCCACCACCGAGTTGTTCTCTGGAAACACCATATATTTT. It specifies CATTELFSGNTIYF.

The chain links TRBV9 to TRBJ2-1; TRBD2 aligns across 11 bases. Trimming at V came to 0 bases and at J to 10 bases, leaving 12 bases not matched to a gene. There are 17 residues in the CDR3. The germline V gene encodes CDR1 SGDLS and CDR2 YYNGEE. The CDR3 is CASSVEIAGGPREEQFF. The CDR3 nucleotides read TGTGCCAGCAGCGTAGAAATAGCGGGAGGGCCGAGGGAGGAGCAGTTCTTC.

This clone was found once. A junction end diverges from the germline sequence, so it may reflect a read error. The chain employs TRBV29-1 and TRBJ1-4; 7 bases line up with TRBD1. The CDR3 consists of 12 residues. Germline V gene sequence: CDR1 SQVTM, CDR2 ANQGSEA. CDR3 protein: CSVEGTDEKLFF. The CDR3 DNA reads as TGCAGCGTCGAAGGGACAGATGAAAAACTGTTTTTT. Combining the CDR3 with reference TRBV29-1 and TRBJ1-4 gives the whole variable domain SAVISQKPSRDICQRGTSLTIQCQVDSQVTMMFWYRQQPGQSLTLIATANQGSEATYESGFVIDKFPISRPNLTFSTLTVSNMSPEDSSIYLCSVEGTDEKLFFGSGTQLSVL.

J is TRBJ1-5 and V is TRBV19; the D gene is possibly TRBD1 (5 bases). Germline assignment: CDR1 LNHDA and CDR2 SQIVND (reference sequence). This CDR3 has 18 residues. Trimming left V 5 bases short and J 0 bases short, with 20 bases between. As DNA, the CDR3 is TGTGCCAGTAGTCCACTAGGGGAGGGCTATGGTAGCAATCAGCCCCAGCATTTT. Protein product: CASSPLGEGYGSNQPQHF.

The chain uses TRBV19 and TRBJ2-1; D perhaps matches TRBD2 (5 bases). The CDR3 is 15 residues long. The V end lost 6 bases, the J end lost 6 bases, and 18 bases lay between the germline ends. Looked up from germline, CDR1 is LNHDA and CDR2 is SQIVND (reference sequence). CDR3 sequence (DNA): TGTGCCAGTAGGGGGAGCGTGCTCATCTCCAATGAGCAGTTCTTC. It codes for CASRGSVLISNEQFF.

The chain joins TRBV6-5 to TRBJ2-2; D is possibly TRBD2 (6 bases). Germline loops: CDR1 MNHEY, CDR2 SVGAGI. The CDR3 extends over 15 amino acids. The germline V and J ends were trimmed by 8 bases and 5 bases, with 18 bases remaining between them. The CDR3 region is CASDLRQAGTGELFF. CDR3 sequence (DNA): TGTGCCAGCGATCTTAGGCAGGCGGGGACCGGGGAGCTGTTTTTT.

The V call is TRBV18, the J call TRBJ2-1; a possible D gene is TRBD1 (5 bases). Germline assignment: CDR1 KGHSH and CDR2 LQKENI. This CDR3 region has 12 residues. Trimming shortened V by 4 bases and J by 4 bases, and 5 bases separated the two germline ends. In nucleotides, the CDR3 is TGTGCCAGCTCACGACAGTACAATGAGCAGTTCTTC. It specifies CASSRQYNEQFF.